This T cell receptor (beta chain) is drawn from a study of vaccination effects on CD4 cells after COVID-19. General study points: Late post-vaccination samples showed marked contraction of infection- and vaccine-induced clones.

This clone was recorded once. Antigen unknown. Repertoires were generated with immunoSEQ multiplex PCR, while TCRdb's copy carries only in-frame clones and drops some. The data show about 37,000 clones, with 65% to 75% seen just once and over 2.5% held by the top ten. Once cultured for under 11 days, the cells underwent separation to obtain CD4+ T cells. It was on days 3 and 7 that half the medium was replaced with IL-2 medium. CDR3 length: 15 residues. In germline, CDR1 is SNHLY, CDR2 FYNNEI. With 1 base removed from V and 6 bases from J, the gap between germline ends came to 13 bases. The sequencing here drew on CD4+ T cells from PBMCs cultured without peptide, taken before COVID-19 vaccination. J is TRBJ1-5 and V is TRBV2; D uncertain. The clonotype originates from a human donor who received a COVID-19 vaccine. The CDR3 reads CASSEERVRGQPQHF. In DNA, the CDR3 is TGTGCCAGCAGTGAAGAACGTGTTCGGGGTCAGCCCCAGCATTTT.